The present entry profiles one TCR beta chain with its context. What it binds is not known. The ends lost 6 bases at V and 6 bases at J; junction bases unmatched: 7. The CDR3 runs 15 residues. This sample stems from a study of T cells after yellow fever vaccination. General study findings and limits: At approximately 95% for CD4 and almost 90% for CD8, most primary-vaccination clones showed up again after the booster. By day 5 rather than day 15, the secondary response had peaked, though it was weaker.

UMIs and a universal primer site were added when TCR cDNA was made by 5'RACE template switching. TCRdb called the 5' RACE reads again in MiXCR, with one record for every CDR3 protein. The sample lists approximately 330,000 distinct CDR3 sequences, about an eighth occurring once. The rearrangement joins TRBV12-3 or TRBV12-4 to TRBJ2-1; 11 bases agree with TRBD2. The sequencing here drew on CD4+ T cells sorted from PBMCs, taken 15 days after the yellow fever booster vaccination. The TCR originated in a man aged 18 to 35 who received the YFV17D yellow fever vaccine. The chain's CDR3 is CASSLTSGVTNEQFF. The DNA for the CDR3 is TGTGCCAGCAGCCTGACTAGCGGGGTAACCAATGAGCAGTTCTTC.